This passage covers 21 T cell receptor beta chains from one sample sequenced in a study of blood T cells in healthy people across ages. A second PCR, run for about 6 to 11 cycles, used a sample-barcoded 5' primer plus a J-beta primer mix. TCRdb re-analysed the 5' RACE reads in MiXCR, keeping a single row per CDR3 protein. Seen here are approximately 900,000 distinct CDR3 sequences, around 48% observed once, and the top ten hold roughly 13%. Sequenced material: blood. Receptors were obtained from a man aged 30-40 years in good health.

This clonotype came up a few times. The rearrangement joins TRBV28 to TRBJ2-1; no reliable D call. V gave up 2 bases and J gave up 0 bases, with 14 bases separating them. CDR1 is MDHEN and CDR2 is SYDVKM in the germline V gene. The CDR3 runs to 17 residues. The CDR3 DNA sequence: TGTGCCAGCAGTTTAAGCGAGTCACGGACCTCCTACAATGAGCAGTTCTTC. This translates into CASSLSESRTSYNEQFF.

The J gene is TRBJ1-2, the V gene TRBV12-3 or TRBV12-4, with D perhaps TRBD1 (5 bases). CDR3 length: 13 residues. The V end lost 2 bases, the J end lost 7 bases, and 11 bases lay between the germline ends. As DNA, the CDR3 is TGTGCCAGCAGTTTAATTTCCGGGGCTGGCTACACCTTC. Translation: CASSLISGAGYTF.

J is TRBJ2-7 and V is TRBV4-1; D gene uncertain. Per the germline V gene, CDR1 is MGHRA and CDR2 is YSYEKL. Trimming pared 0 bases from V and 6 bases from J, leaving 12 bases between. The CDR3 totals 14 residues. As DNA, the CDR3 is TGCGCCAGCAGCCAAGATTTACGATGGGGCGAGCAGTACTTC. Translating it yields CASSQDLRWGEQYF.

This rearrangement joins TRBV28 to TRBJ1-2; D is ambiguous. The CDR3 runs 17 residues. CDR1 MDHEN and CDR2 SYDVKM come from the germline V gene. Trimming shortened V by 7 bases and J by 2 bases, and 23 bases separated the two germline ends. The CDR3 loop reads CASIKAGRQIWNYGYTF. The DNA for the CDR3 is TGTGCCAGCATTAAGGCAGGCAGGCAGATCTGGAACTATGGCTACACCTTC.

This clonotype was counted a few times. The V and J genes are TRBV2 and TRBJ2-1; 7 nucleotides align to TRBD2. Per the germline V gene, CDR1 is SNHLY and CDR2 is FYNNEI. CDR3 length equals 15 residues. After removal of 7 bases from V and 1 base from J, the junction contained 7 bases not matched to a gene. CDR3 nucleotides: TGTGCCAGCACTTGGGCTAGCGGTTCCTACAATGAGCAGTTCTTC. Protein sequence: CASTWASGSYNEQFF.

The V gene is TRBV7-3, the J gene TRBJ1-1, with D perhaps matching TRBD1 (6 bases). CDR1 is SGHTA, CDR2 FQGTGA, per germline. V was trimmed by 2 bases and J by 12 bases, leaving 22 bases between them. The CDR3 is made up of 15 amino acids. The CDR3 DNA reads as TGTGCCAGCAGCTTACAGGCCCAGGAAAGGGGGGAGACTTTCTTT. The encoded protein is CASSLQAQERGETFF.

The count of this clonotype is one. This chain connects TRBV5-1 to TRBJ1-5; D may be TRBD1 (5 bases). The CDR3 contains 15 residues. Germline lookup yields CDR1 SGHRS and CDR2 YFSETQ. Trimming stripped 1 base from V and 3 bases from J, with 11 bases between. CDR3 region: CASSLLPGTNQPQHF. DNA for the CDR3: TGCGCCAGCAGCTTGTTACCAGGGACCAATCAGCCCCAGCATTTT. The whole variable domain, remainder taken from reference TRBV5-1 and TRBJ1-5, is KAGVTQTPRYLIKTRGQQVTLSCSPISGHRSVSWYQQTPGQGLQFLFEYFSETQRNKGNFPGRFSGRQFSNSRSEMNVSTLELGDSALYLCASSLLPGTNQPQHFGDGTRLSIL.

This CDR3 is CASSSLGLGLFF. CDR3 bases: TGTGCCAGCAGTTCCCTCGGTCTTGGACTGTTTTTT. This sequence joins TRBV6-2 or TRBV6-3 and TRBJ1-4; D is ambiguous. The length of the CDR3 is 12 residues. Trimming left V 4 bases short and J 13 bases short, with 13 bases between. Germline V CDR1 and CDR2: MNHEY, SVGEGT.

The rearrangement joins TRBV18 to TRBJ2-7, with D tentatively TRBD1 (6 bases). The CDR3 spans 16 residues. CDR1 is KGHSH and CDR2 is LQKENI in the germline V gene. With 0 bases removed from V and 5 bases from J, the gap between germline ends came to 17 bases. The CDR3 spells CASSPPVRGKSNEQYF. CDR3 DNA sequence: TGTGCCAGCTCACCACCAGTCAGGGGAAAATCCAACGAGCAGTACTTC.

The chain uses TRBV30 and TRBJ2-1; 9 bases line up with TRBD1. V was pared by 0 bases and J by 3 bases, with 0 bases of the junction left unmatched. This CDR3 is built from 14 residues. The germline V gene encodes CDR1 GTSNPN and CDR2 SVGIG (reference sequence). Here the CDR3 DNA reads TGTGCCTGGAGTGTGGACAGGGGCTACAATGAGCAGTTCTTC. Its translation: CAWSVDRGYNEQFF.

This clonotype was counted only a few times. The chain uses TRBV27 and TRBJ2-1; 8 nucleotides line up with TRBD2. Looked up from germline, CDR1 is MNHEY and CDR2 is SMNVEV (reference sequence). The J segment lost 4 bases and the V segment lost 3 bases, leaving 8 bases of the junction unmatched. The CDR3 consists of 16 residues. CDR3 sequence: CASSFPPQRGYNEQFF. CDR3 nucleotide sequence: TGTGCCAGCAGTTTCCCCCCGCAGCGGGGGTACAATGAGCAGTTCTTC.

CDR3 sequence reads: CASSVPGTSGGSDEQFF. As DNA, the CDR3 is TGCGCCAGCAGCGTACCTGGGACTAGCGGGGGGTCGGATGAGCAGTTCTTC. V gene TRBV5-1 combines with J gene TRBJ2-1, with TRBD2 matching 15 bases. This CDR3 is 17 amino acids long. V was pared by 4 bases and J by 8 bases, with 10 bases of the junction left unmatched. The V gene's germline CDR1 is SGHRS and CDR2 YFSETQ.

This clonotype occurred a few times. V is TRBV6-2 or TRBV6-3 and J is TRBJ2-3; perhaps TRBD2 as D (5 bases). The CDR3 spans 14 residues. The V end lost 0 bases, the J end lost 4 bases, and 8 bases lay between the germline ends. The germline V gene has CDR1 MNHEY and CDR2 SVGEGT. The CDR3: CASSYSGEPDTQYF. The CDR3 region has the DNA TGTGCCAGCAGTTACTCCGGGGAACCAGATACGCAGTATTTT.

The rearrangement links TRBV13 to TRBJ2-7, with D possibly TRBD1 on 7 matching bases. The end of the DNA aligns better with TRBJ2-4, so the J call may be wrong. The CDR3 sequence is 13 residues long. Germline CDR1 and CDR2: PRHDT and FYEKMQ (reference sequence). DNA for the CDR3: TGTGCCAGCAGCCCAGGGGGGTTTCACATTCAGTACTTC. Translating gives CASSPGGFHIQYF.

The V gene is TRBV20-1, the J gene TRBJ2-1, with D possibly matching TRBD1 (6 bases). Germline CDR1 reads DFQATT; CDR2 reads SNEGSKA (reference sequence). With 5 bases removed from V and 15 bases from J, the gap between germline ends came to 20 bases. CDR3 size: 12 residues. CDR3 sequence (DNA): TGCAGTGCTCACGCAGGGGCCCCAGGACCGTTCTTC. This codes for CSAHAGAPGPFF.

The V and J genes are TRBV3-1 and TRBJ2-1, with 7 bases identical to TRBD1. V shed 4 bases and J 6 bases; nucleotides not matched to a gene: 12. CDR1 LGHDT and CDR2 YNNKEL come from the germline V gene (reference sequence). This CDR3 has 16 residues. The CDR3 sequence is CASSPEGDRESNEQFF. In DNA form, the CDR3 reads TGTGCCAGCAGCCCAGAGGGGGACAGAGAGAGCAATGAGCAGTTCTTC.

This clonotype has a count of ten or more. In DNA, the CDR3 is TGTGCCAGCAGCGGTGTTCGTCGCGAGACCCAGTACTTC. Protein sequence: CASSGVRRETQYF. The V call is TRBV11-2, the J call TRBJ2-5, with D unclear. Germline CDR1 SGHAT, CDR2 FQNNGV. V lost 5 bases, J lost 5 bases, and 12 bases lay in between. The CDR3 length is 13 residues.

Comments on this clonotype: This may be a read error, as it is one base from a much larger clone. This chain uses TRBV7-9 with TRBJ2-1; D is unresolved. Germline V gene data show CDR1 as SEHNR and CDR2 as FQNEAQ (reference sequence). The CDR3 has 15 amino acids. The DNA for the CDR3 is TGTGCCAGCAGCCCCACTTGGAGCTCCTACAATGAGCTGTTCTTC. Protein: CASSPTWSSYNELFF.

Here the CDR3 reads CAISGQPNTEAFF. The CDR3 DNA reads TGTGCCATCTCCGGACAGCCGAACACTGAAGCTTTCTTT. The chain joins TRBV10-3 to TRBJ1-1, with D perhaps matching TRBD1 (6 bases). Trimming shortened V by 8 bases and J by 1 base, and 11 bases separated the two germline ends. CDR1 and CDR2 from the germline V gene are ENHRY and SYGVKD. The CDR3 has 13 residues.

The DNA of the CDR3 is TGTGCCAGCAGTTGGGGGACTAGCGGGGGGGGCATGACAGATACGCAGTATTTT. It is translated as CASSWGTSGGGMTDTQYF. V gene TRBV27 combines with J gene TRBJ2-3, with 16 bases identical to TRBD2. Germline V lookup: CDR1 MNHEY, CDR2 SMNVEV (reference sequence). Germline trimming cut 4 bases from V and 3 bases from J; bases unmatched to any gene: 7. The CDR3 is 18 residues long.

CDR3 DNA sequence: TGCAGTGCTAGTGCAGGTCTCACCCCCAGCGAGCAGTACTTC. It codes for CSASAGLTPSEQYF. The chain joins TRBV20-1 to TRBJ2-7; D gene uncertain. CDR1 DFQATT and CDR2 SNEGSKA come from the germline V gene (reference sequence). V lost 3 bases and J lost 6, with 18 bases in between. The CDR3 is 14 amino acids.